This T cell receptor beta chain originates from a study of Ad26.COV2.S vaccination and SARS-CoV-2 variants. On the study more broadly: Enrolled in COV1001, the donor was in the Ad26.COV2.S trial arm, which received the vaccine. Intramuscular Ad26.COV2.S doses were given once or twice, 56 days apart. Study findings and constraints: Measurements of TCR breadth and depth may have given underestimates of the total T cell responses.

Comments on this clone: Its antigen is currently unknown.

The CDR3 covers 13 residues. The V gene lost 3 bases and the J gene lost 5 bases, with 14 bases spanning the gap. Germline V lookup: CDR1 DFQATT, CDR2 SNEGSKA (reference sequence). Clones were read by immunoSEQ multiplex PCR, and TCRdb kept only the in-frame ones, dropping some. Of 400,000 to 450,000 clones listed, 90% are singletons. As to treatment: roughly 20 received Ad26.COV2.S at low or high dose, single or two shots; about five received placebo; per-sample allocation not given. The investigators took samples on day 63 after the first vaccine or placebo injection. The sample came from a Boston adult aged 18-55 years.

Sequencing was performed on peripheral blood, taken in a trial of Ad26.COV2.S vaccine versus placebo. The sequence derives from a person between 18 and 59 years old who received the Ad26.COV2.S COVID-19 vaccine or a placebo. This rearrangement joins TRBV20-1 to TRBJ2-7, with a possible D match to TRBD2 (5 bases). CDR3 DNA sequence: TGCAGTGCTAGTTGGGCAGTGAGGGACGAGCAGTACTTC. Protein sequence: CSASWAVRDEQYF.